Shown below are 19 T cell receptor beta chains from a single sample sequenced in a study of glioma-infiltrating T cells after dendritic cell vaccination. Some clones are missing from TCRdb's copy, which holds only in-frame ones; the method was immunoSEQ multiplex PCR. The table shows under 35,000 clones, with around nine tenths occurring only once. This specimen was blood, taken before dendritic cell vaccination. All receptors derive from a human donor with glioblastoma.

V gene TRBV7-2 combines with J gene TRBJ2-3, with D unclear. CDR3 length: 16 amino acids. Germline V CDR1 and CDR2: SGHTA, FQGNSA. V was trimmed by 1 base and J by 4 bases, leaving 15 bases between them. The CDR3 sequence: CASSLGLSKRSDTQYF. The CDR3 coding sequence is TGTGCCAGCAGCTTAGGCCTGTCTAAACGATCAGATACGCAGTATTTT.

The rearrangement links TRBV2 to TRBJ2-2, with 8 bases aligning to TRBD2. The CDR3 has 14 residues. V shed 5 bases and J 5 bases; nucleotides not matched to a gene: 4. Per germline, CDR1 SNHLY and CDR2 FYNNEI. The CDR3 here is CASSLREGTGELFF. The CDR3 nucleotides read TGTGCCAGCAGTCTACGGGAGGGGACCGGGGAGCTGTTTTTT.

V usage is TRBV5-6 and J usage is TRBJ2-5, with D maybe TRBD2 (7 bases). The DNA end lines up better with TRBJ2-7; the J call may be wrong. The CDR3 has 16 amino acids. Germline CDR1 reads SGHDT; CDR2 reads YYEEEE. In nucleotides, the CDR3 is TGTGCCAGCAGCTTGGGGGGGGGTACAGGGCTCGGCGAGCAGTACTTC. Translating it yields CASSLGGGTGLGEQYF.

V gene TRBV27 combines with J gene TRBJ2-1; D remains unclear. The V end lost 7 bases, the J end lost 7 bases, and 11 bases lay between the germline ends. The CDR3 length is 12 residues. The germline CDR1 and CDR2 sequences are MNHEY and SMNVEV (reference sequence). CDR3: CASKSSGNEQFF. The DNA for the CDR3 is TGTGCCAGCAAGAGTTCCGGTAATGAGCAGTTCTTC.

This rearrangement joins TRBV11-2 to TRBJ1-1, with D unclear. The CDR3 contains 14 residues. Germline CDR1 is SGHAT and CDR2 is FQNNGV. V lost 2 bases and J lost 4, with 11 bases in between. The CDR3 DNA reads as TGTGCCAGCAGCTTATGGGGTCGGGGCACTGAAGCTTTCTTT. Its translation: CASSLWGRGTEAFF.

This chain connects TRBV30 to TRBJ1-3; D is unresolved. The CDR3 extends over 14 amino acids. The germline V gene encodes CDR1 GTSNPN and CDR2 SVGIG (reference sequence). V gave up 3 bases and J gave up 4 bases, with 13 bases separating them. The DNA for the CDR3 is TGTGCCTGGAGATGGGCACCCTCAGGAAACACCATATATTTT. It translates to CAWRWAPSGNTIYF.

The rearrangement links TRBV5-1 to TRBJ2-7; D possibly corresponds to TRBD1 (7 bases). This CDR3 is built from 15 residues. Trimming removed 4 bases from V and 5 bases from J, with 19 bases in between. CDR1 is SGHRS and CDR2 is YFSETQ in the germline V gene. In DNA form, the CDR3 reads TGCGCCAGCAGCCTGACGATGCCAGGGGGGAACGAGCAGTACTTC. Protein product: CASSLTMPGGNEQYF. The whole variable domain, remainder taken from reference TRBV5-1 and TRBJ2-7, is KAGVTQTPRYLIKTRGQQVTLSCSPISGHRSVSWYQQTPGQGLQFLFEYFSETQRNKGNFPGRFSGRQFSNSRSEMNVSTLELGDSALYLCASSLTMPGGNEQYFGPGTRLTVT.

The genes are TRBV5-6 and TRBJ2-6, with 13 bases lining up with TRBD2. The CDR3 has 18 residues. Germline loops: CDR1 SGHDT, CDR2 YYEEEE. Trimming removed 4 bases from V and 0 bases from J; junction bases left unmatched: 4. The CDR3 reads CASSSTSGGASGANVLTF. CDR3 DNA sequence: TGTGCCAGCAGCAGTACTAGCGGGGGGGCCTCTGGGGCCAACGTCCTGACTTTC.

For this clone: Within the sample, other DNA sequences also encode this same CDR3. This chain joins TRBV4-1 and TRBJ1-6; D is ambiguous. Trimming pared 2 bases from V and 9 bases from J, leaving 17 bases between. The CDR3 is made up of 16 amino acids. The germline V gene encodes CDR1 MGHRA and CDR2 YSYEKL. The CDR3, as DNA: TGCGCCAGCAGCCAACCCCGCGGGAATGGAGGTTCACCCCTCCACTTT. Translation gives CASSQPRGNGGSPLHF.

The chain combines TRBV5-8 with TRBJ2-7; 9 bases fit TRBD1. Germline CDR1 reads SGHTS; CDR2 reads YDEGEE. The V gene end was trimmed by 4 bases and the J gene end by 3 bases; junction bases not matched to a gene: 11. CDR3 length: 16 residues. The CDR3 DNA reads TGTGCCAGCAGCCCCGGGACAGGGCGGGCAAGCTACGAGCAGTACTTC. Its translation is CASSPGTGRASYEQYF.

The chain carries TRBV5-1 and TRBJ1-1; D perhaps matches TRBD1 (6 bases). CDR1 is SGHRS and CDR2 is YFSETQ in the germline V gene. V was trimmed by 4 bases and J by 1 base, leaving 14 bases between them. The CDR3 spans 15 residues. The CDR3 loop is CASSEDSHPNTEAFF. The CDR3 coding sequence is TGCGCCAGCAGCGAGGACAGCCACCCGAACACTGAAGCTTTCTTT.

The genes are TRBV25-1 and TRBJ2-5, with unresolved D. This CDR3 contains 16 residues. From germline, CDR1 is MGHDK and CDR2 SYGVNS. V lost 3 bases and J 0 bases, leaving 14 bases between the germline ends. The CDR3 nucleotides read TGTGCCAGCAGTGAGTACTACGGCACGTACCAAGAGACCCAGTACTTC. Translated: CASSEYYGTYQETQYF.

The chain employs TRBV19 and TRBJ1-5, with D possibly being TRBD1 (5 bases). Trimming removed 5 bases at V and 3 bases at J, with 14 bases between. From germline, CDR1 is LNHDA and CDR2 SQIVND (reference sequence). The CDR3 is 15 residues long. CDR3 sequence: CASSLPVTVNQPQHF. In nucleotides, the CDR3 is TGTGCCAGTAGTCTCCCCGTGACAGTCAATCAGCCCCAGCATTTT.

The rearrangement joins TRBV6-4 to TRBJ1-1; 8 bases align to TRBD1. The CDR3 runs to 15 residues. Unmatched junction bases numbered 10, after V lost 6 bases and J lost 4 bases. The germline CDR1 and CDR2 sequences are MRHNA and SNTAGT. The CDR3 region is CASSPQGAVSTEAFF. In nucleotides, the CDR3 is TGTGCCAGCAGCCCCCAGGGGGCGGTGAGCACTGAAGCTTTCTTT.

The chain links TRBV11-3 to TRBJ2-7, with a weak D call TRBD1 (5 bases). This CDR3 is 14 amino acids long. Trimming stripped 3 bases from V and 2 bases from J, with 11 bases between. Germline CDR1 and CDR2: SGHNT and YENEEA. The CDR3 DNA follows: TGTGCCAGCAGCTTTGAGACAGCTGCCTACGAGCAGTACTTC. This sequence encodes CASSFETAAYEQYF.

A remark on this clone: This sample includes further DNA sequences coding for the same CDR3. The chain carries TRBV6-4 and TRBJ2-2, with TRBD1 as a possible D gene (5 bases). Per the germline V gene, CDR1 is MRHNA and CDR2 is SNTAGT. The CDR3 loop spans 13 amino acids. The V and J ends lost 6 bases and 6 bases respectively, with 11 bases between them. CDR3 nucleotide sequence: TGTGCCAGCAGCAGGGATTGGGCCGGGGAGCTGTTTTTT. Translating gives CASSRDWAGELFF.

This clone was observed a few times. The chain uses TRBV2 and TRBJ1-5; the D gene is possibly TRBD1 (6 bases). CDR3 size: 13 residues. The V gene lost 7 bases and the J gene lost 5 bases, with 12 bases spanning the gap. CDR1 is SNHLY, CDR2 FYNNEI, per germline. The CDR3 here is CASIGTLDQPQHF. CDR3 DNA sequence: TGTGCCAGCATCGGGACATTAGATCAGCCCCAGCATTTT.

This chain links TRBV2 with TRBJ2-3; 10 nucleotides match TRBD2. This CDR3 is 16 amino acids long. Trimming cost V 8 bases and J 0 bases; bases outside gene matches: 8. Per germline, CDR1 SNHLY and CDR2 FYNNEI. The CDR3 loop reads CASLTLAGASTDTQYF. For the CDR3, the DNA is TGTGCCAGCCTCACCCTAGCGGGGGCAAGCACAGATACGCAGTATTTT. The full variable domain, with the rest looked up from reference TRBV2 and TRBJ2-3, is EPEVTQTPSHQVTQMGQEVILRCVPISNHLYFYWYRQILGQKVEFLVSFYNNEISEKSEIFDDQFSVERPDGSNFTLKIRSTKLEDSAMYFCASLTLAGASTDTQYFGPGTRLTVL.

This chain joins TRBV4-1 and TRBJ1-3; no definite D call. V lost 0 bases, J lost 0 bases, and 18 bases lay in between. CDR3 size: 19 residues. Germline lookup yields CDR1 MGHRA and CDR2 YSYEKL. This CDR3 reads CASSQEGVLGSYSGNTIYF. The CDR3 region has the DNA TGCGCCAGCAGCCAAGAGGGTGTTCTGGGCAGTTACTCTGGAAACACCATATATTTT.